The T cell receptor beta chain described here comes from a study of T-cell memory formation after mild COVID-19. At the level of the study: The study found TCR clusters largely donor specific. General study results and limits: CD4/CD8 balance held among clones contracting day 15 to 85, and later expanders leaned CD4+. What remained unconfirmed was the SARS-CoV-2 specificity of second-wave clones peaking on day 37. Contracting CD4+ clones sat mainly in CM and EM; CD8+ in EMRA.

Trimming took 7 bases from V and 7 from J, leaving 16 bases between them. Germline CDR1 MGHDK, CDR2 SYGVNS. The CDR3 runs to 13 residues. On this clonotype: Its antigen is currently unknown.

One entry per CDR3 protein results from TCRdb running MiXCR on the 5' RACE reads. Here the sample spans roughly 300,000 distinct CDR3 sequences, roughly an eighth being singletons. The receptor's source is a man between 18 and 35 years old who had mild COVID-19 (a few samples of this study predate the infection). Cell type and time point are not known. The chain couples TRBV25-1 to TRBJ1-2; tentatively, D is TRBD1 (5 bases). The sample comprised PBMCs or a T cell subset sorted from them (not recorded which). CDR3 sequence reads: CASTGRVTGGYTF. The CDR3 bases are TGTGCCAGCACGGGGCGAGTTACGGGTGGCTACACCTTC.